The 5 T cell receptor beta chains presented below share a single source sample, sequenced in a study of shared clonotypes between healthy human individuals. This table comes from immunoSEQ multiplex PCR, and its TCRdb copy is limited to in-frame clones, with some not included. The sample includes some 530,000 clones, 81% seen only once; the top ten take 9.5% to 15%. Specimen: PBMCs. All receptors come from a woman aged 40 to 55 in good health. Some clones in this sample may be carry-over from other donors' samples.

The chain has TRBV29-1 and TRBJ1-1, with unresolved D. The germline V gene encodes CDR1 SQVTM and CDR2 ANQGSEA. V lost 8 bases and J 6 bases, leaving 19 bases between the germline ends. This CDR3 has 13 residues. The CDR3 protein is CSTFWGGSPEAFF. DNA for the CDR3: TGCAGCACGTTTTGGGGTGGCTCGCCTGAAGCTTTCTTT. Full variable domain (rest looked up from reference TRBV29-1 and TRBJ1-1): SAVISQKPSRDICQRGTSLTIQCQVDSQVTMMFWYRQQPGQSLTLIATANQGSEATYESGFVIDKFPISRPNLTFSTLTVSNMSPEDSSIYLCSTFWGGSPEAFFGQGTRLTVV.

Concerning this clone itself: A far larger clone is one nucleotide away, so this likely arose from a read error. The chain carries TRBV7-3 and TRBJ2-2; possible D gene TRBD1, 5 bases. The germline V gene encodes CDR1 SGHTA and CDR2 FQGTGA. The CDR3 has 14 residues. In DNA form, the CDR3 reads TGTACCAGCAGCTTATCAGGGCGGTCCGGGGAGCTGTTTTTT. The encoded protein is CTSSLSGRSGELFF.

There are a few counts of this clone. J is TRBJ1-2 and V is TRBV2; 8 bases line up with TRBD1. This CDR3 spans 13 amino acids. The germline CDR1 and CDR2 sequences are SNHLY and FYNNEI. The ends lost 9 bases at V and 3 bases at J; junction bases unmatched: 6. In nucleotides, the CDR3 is TGTGCCAGGCAGGGGGCGCGACACTATGGCTACACCTTC. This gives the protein CARQGARHYGYTF.

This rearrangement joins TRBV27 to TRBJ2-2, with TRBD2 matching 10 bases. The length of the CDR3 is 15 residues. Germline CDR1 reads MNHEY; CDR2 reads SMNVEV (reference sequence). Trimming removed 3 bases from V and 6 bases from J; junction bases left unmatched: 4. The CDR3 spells CASSFLAGGAGELFF. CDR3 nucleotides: TGTGCCAGCAGTTTTTTAGCGGGAGGTGCCGGGGAGCTGTTTTTT.

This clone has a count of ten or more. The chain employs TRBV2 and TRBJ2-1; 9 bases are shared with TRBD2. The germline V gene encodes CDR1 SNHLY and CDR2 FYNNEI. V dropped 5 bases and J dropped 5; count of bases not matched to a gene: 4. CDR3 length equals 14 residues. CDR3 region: CASSPGTSNNEQFF. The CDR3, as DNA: TGTGCCAGCAGTCCCGGGACTAGCAACAATGAGCAGTTCTTC.